A single T cell receptor (beta chain) is shown here with its context. This specimen belongs to a study of blood T cell repertoires in COVID-19. Study-wide context: Acute-phase and convalescent COVID-19 samples originated in the United States, Italy and Spain.

All enrollees were about 18 to 89 years old and from under 25 US areas. Produced via immunoSEQ multiplex PCR; TCRdb's table is partial and in-frame only. The repertoire holds fewer than 250,000 clones, approximately 86% seen once, with 3.5% to 4% in the top ten. The CDR3 has 13 residues. CDR1 MNHEY and CDR2 SMNVEV come from the germline V gene (reference sequence). V lost 7 bases and J 1 base, leaving 10 bases between the germline ends. Input material: PBMCs or T cells enriched from blood (not recorded which). The clonotype originates from a woman aged 40-49 years with acute COVID-19. The rearrangement joins TRBV27 to TRBJ1-1; weak D call: TRBD1 (5 bases). CDR3 sequence: CASNRRGNTEAFF. In nucleotides, the CDR3 is TGTGCCAGCAACCGGAGGGGGAACACTGAAGCTTTCTTT.